The 29 T cell receptor beta chains reported below all come from one sample, sequenced in a study of spatial heterogeneity in lung cancer (dated by TCRdb to about 2019). The sample's time point, from its label and the paper: sample taken at primary tumor resection. For TCR sequencing, whole RNA was extracted from tumor and nontumor lung tissue, or from cryopreserved PBMC samples, and no cell sorting was done. The protocol used for the library was 5' RACE. Sequencing relied on a NextSeq 500. Through fastp at Q25 and MiXCR, TCRdb rebuilt clones from the public reads, retaining in-frame beta chains. Every CDR3 protein is listed once, alongside the most common genes and DNA of its rows. The sample contains some 14,000 distinct CDR3 sequences, 5.2% of them found a single time. The ten biggest clones cover 36% of the sample. The source material was lung tumor tissue, sampled at surgery. The receptors come from a human donor with early-stage non-small cell lung cancer.

There are many counts of this clonotype. Since it is a stray read in a library aimed at alpha chains, this beta chain has a size that is not meaningful. V usage is TRBV29-1 and J usage is TRBJ1-2, with unresolved D. CDR1 SQVTM and CDR2 ANQGSEA come from the germline V gene. This CDR3 comprises 12 residues. V gave up 7 bases and J gave up 2 bases, with 11 bases separating them. The CDR3 here is CSANMVNYGYTF. CDR3 coding DNA: TGCAGCGCGAATATGGTGAACTATGGCTACACCTTC.

To note about this clonotype: A library prepared for alpha chains yielded this beta chain as an off-target read; its size is of little meaning. The chain uses TRBV6-2 or TRBV6-3 and TRBJ2-3; D could derive from TRBD1 or TRBD2 (5 bases each). V was cut by 2 bases and J by 0 bases, with 9 bases left in between. Per germline, CDR1 MNHEY and CDR2 SVGEGT. The CDR3 is 15 residues long. CDR3 residues: CASSYGTVSTDTQYF. The CDR3 DNA reads as TGTGCCAGCAGTTACGGGACCGTGAGCACAGATACGCAGTATTTT.

This clonotype has a count of ten or more. The germline gene is not matched at one end of the junction; a read error may be the cause. This beta chain came through as a stray read in a library set up for alpha chains, and its size says little. The V and J genes are TRBV12-3 or TRBV12-4 and TRBJ2-5; 8 bases agree with TRBD2. This CDR3 contains 10 residues. The CDR3 loop is CASRGTRLNF. CDR3 DNA: TGTGCCAGCAGGGGGACTAGATTGAACTTC.

This clonotype was counted many times. Little can be read into the size of this beta chain, an off-target read in a library designed for alpha chains. The chain has TRBV7-9 and TRBJ1-1, with D tentatively TRBD1 (5 bases). The CDR3 consists of 11 residues. The germline V gene has CDR1 SEHNR and CDR2 FQNEAQ (reference sequence). V shed 3 bases and J shed 8 bases, with 7 bases lying between them. The CDR3 loop reads CASSFGGEAFF. The CDR3, as DNA: TGTGCCAGCAGCTTCGGGGGAGAAGCTTTCTTT.

This clonotype was counted ten times or more. This beta chain is a stray sequence in a library constructed for alpha chains; its clone size is not meaningful. The chain has TRBV6-2 or TRBV6-3 and TRBJ2-2, with 7 nucleotides matching TRBD1. This CDR3 spans 16 amino acids. Germline V gene data show CDR1 as MNHEY and CDR2 as SVGEGT. With V trimmed by 6 bases and J by 1 base, 8 bases remained unmatched. The CDR3 spells CASRTRDSQNTGELFF. The CDR3 bases are TGTGCCAGCAGAACCCGGGACAGCCAGAACACCGGGGAGCTGTTTTTT.

In this sample, this clonotype turned up a few times. In a library made to pick up alpha chains, this beta chain is a stray read with a size that means little. The chain links TRBV7-2 to TRBJ2-4; a weak D match, TRBD1 (5 bases). The CDR3 length is 14 residues. The V gene's germline CDR1 is SGHTA and CDR2 FQGNSA. Trimming left V 2 bases short and J 3 bases short, with 8 bases between. The CDR3, as DNA: TGTGCCAGCAGCTTACCAGGGTTCAAAAACATTCAGTACTTC. This translates into CASSLPGFKNIQYF.

This clonotype was detected ten times or more. With the library built for alpha chains, this beta chain is off target and its frequency is not meaningful. This sequence joins TRBV21-1 and TRBJ2-3; the D call TRBD1 from the table was never checked on the DNA. TRBV21-1 is classified as a pseudogene. CDR3 size: 16 residues. CDR3 in amino acids: CASSKRPGQCLDTQYF. DNA for the CDR3: TGTGCCAGCAGCAAGAGACCGGGACAATGTTTGGATACGCAGTATTTT.

This clonotype was seen ten or more times. In a library made to pick up alpha chains, this beta chain is a stray read with a size that means little. The chain combines TRBV6-6 with TRBJ1-5, with 9 bases matching TRBD1. Germline CDR1 is MNHNY and CDR2 is SVGAGI (reference sequence). V shed 0 bases, J shed 7 bases, and the junction held 16 bases outside the gene matches. This CDR3 has 19 amino acids. In nucleotides, the CDR3 is TGTGCCAGCAGTTACTCGACTCCACCTCGGACAGGGGTTGAGCAGCCCCAGCATTTT. Translating it yields CASSYSTPPRTGVEQPQHF.

This clonotype has at least ten counts. With the library built for alpha chains, this beta chain is off target and its frequency is not meaningful. The chain employs TRBV20-1 and TRBJ1-2; 12 nucleotides align to TRBD1. Looked up from germline, CDR1 is DFQATT and CDR2 is SNEGSKA (reference sequence). The CDR3 runs to 15 residues. V was pared by 1 base and J by 6 bases, with 6 bases of the junction left unmatched. Here the CDR3 reads CSARASGTGGNGYTF. The CDR3 DNA sequence: TGCAGTGCTAGAGCCTCCGGGACAGGGGGCAATGGCTACACCTTC.

By share of the sample, this clonotype is medium-sized. This beta chain appears as a stray read in a library generated for alpha chains; its size is not informative. The chain uses TRBV11-1 and TRBJ2-7, with D perhaps given as TRBD1 or TRBD2 (6 bases each). Germline loops: CDR1 SGHAT, CDR2 FQDESV (reference sequence). Trimming stripped 4 bases from V and 7 bases from J, with 17 bases between. This CDR3 contains 14 residues. DNA for the CDR3: TGTGCCAGCAGCTGGGGATCGACAGGAGGGGAGCAGTACTTC. Its translation: CASSWGSTGGEQYF.

This clonotype has at least ten counts. This beta chain is an off-target read within a library intended for alpha chains, so its frequency means little. This chain links TRBV7-3 with TRBJ1-1; D unresolved. The V end was cut by 4 bases, the J end by 4 bases, with 13 bases between. The CDR3 contains 14 residues. CDR1 SGHTA and CDR2 FQGTGA come from the germline V gene. The CDR3 DNA reads as TGTGCCAGCAGCTCAGGAGCGGGTCTCACTGAAGCTTTCTTT. Amino acids: CASSSGAGLTEAFF.

There are many counts of this clonotype. Because this beta chain is a stray read in a library intended to capture alpha chains, its abundance should not be given much weight. This rearrangement joins TRBV29-1 to TRBJ2-6; 8 bases fit TRBD1. This CDR3 region has 19 residues. Germline CDR1 reads SQVTM; CDR2 reads ANQGSEA. Trimming took 1 base from V and 1 from J; bases not matched to a gene: 12. The CDR3 DNA follows: TGCAGCGTTGAAGTTCTCCAGGACAGGGTGGTATCTGGGGCCAACGTCCTGACTTTC. Amino acids: CSVEVLQDRVVSGANVLTF.

The table lists this clonotype with many counts. As an off-target read in a library built for alpha chains, this beta chain has a frequency of little significance. V usage is TRBV20-1 and J usage is TRBJ2-7, with 13 bases identical to TRBD2. There are 15 residues in the CDR3. V was pared by 0 bases and J by 3 bases, with 2 bases of the junction left unmatched. CDR1 DFQATT and CDR2 SNEGSKA come from the germline V gene (reference sequence). The CDR3 region has the DNA TGCAGTGCTAGAGATCGGACTAGCGGGGGCTACGAGCAGTACTTC. Translated, it gives CSARDRTSGGYEQYF.

This clonotype came up once. Since the library was made to target alpha chains, this beta chain is a stray read and its abundance is not meaningful. V gene TRBV28 combines with J gene TRBJ2-3, with D unclear. CDR3 length: 11 amino acids. Germline V gives CDR1 MDHEN, CDR2 SYDVKM. V was pared by 5 bases and J by 4 bases, with 4 bases between. CDR3 sequence reads: CASSPSDTQYF. CDR3 nucleotide sequence: TGTGCCAGCAGTCCCTCAGATACGCAGTATTTT. Full variable domain (missing parts from reference TRBV28 and TRBJ2-3): DVKVTQSSRYLVKRTGEKVFLECVQDMDHENMFWYRQDPGLGLRLIYFSYDVKMKEKGDIPEGYSVSREKKERFSLILESASTNQTSMYLCASSPSDTQYFGPGTRLTVL.

A word on this clonotype: It may be a read error: a sequence one base away is much more abundant. The CDR3 end shows no conserved phenylalanine or tryptophan, and so a read error is likely. The size of this beta chain means little, since it is a stray read in a library made for alpha chains. This CDR3 reads CASSLTRLAEQFL. The DNA of the CDR3 is TGTGCCAGCAGTCTCACAAGACTAGCCGAGCAGTTCCTC. The chain couples TRBV6-5 to TRBJ2-1; 7 nucleotides align to TRBD2. The junction had 8 bases not matched to a gene; V was cut back by 5 bases and J by 10 bases. The CDR3 totals 13 residues. In germline, CDR1 is MNHEY, CDR2 SVGAGI.

This clonotype has at least ten counts. This beta chain slipped into a library made for alpha chains as a stray read, so its size is not meaningful. V usage is TRBV2 and J usage is TRBJ1-1; D is perhaps TRBD1 (6 bases). CDR1 and CDR2 from the germline V gene are SNHLY and FYNNEI. The CDR3 is 15 amino acids. The V end was cut by 3 bases, the J end by 4 bases, with 15 bases between. CDR3 coding DNA: TGTGCCAGCAGTGAGCGGGGGGCAGGGGCCACTGAAGCTTTCTTT. Its translation: CASSERGAGATEAFF.

This clonotype was observed many times. This beta chain appears as a stray read in a library generated for alpha chains; its size is not informative. The chain couples TRBV6-4 to TRBJ1-5; TRBD1 is a possible D gene (5 bases). From germline, CDR1 is MRHNA and CDR2 SNTAGT. The CDR3 spans 13 residues. The V gene lost 3 bases and the J gene lost 3 bases, with 6 bases spanning the gap. CDR3 sequence reads: CASSEQVNQPQHF. The CDR3 nucleotides are TGTGCCAGCAGTGAACAGGTCAATCAGCCCCAGCATTTT.

This clonotype was counted many times. With the library built for alpha chains, this beta chain is off target and its frequency is not meaningful. This chain connects TRBV7-2 to TRBJ1-5, with TRBD1 matching 7 bases. The CDR3 is 13 amino acids. Unmatched junction bases numbered 3, after V lost 5 bases and J lost 5 bases. Looked up from germline, CDR1 is SGHTA and CDR2 is FQGNSA. As DNA, the CDR3 is TGTGCCAGCAGCGGACAGGTTGATCAGCCCCAGCATTTT. It yields the protein CASSGQVDQPQHF.

Ten or more counts support this clonotype. The junction differs from germline at one of its ends, possibly a read error. The size of this beta chain means little, since it is a stray read in a library made for alpha chains. The chain carries TRBV12-3 or TRBV12-4 and TRBJ1-5, with TRBD1 as a possible D gene (5 bases). CDR3 length: 13 amino acids. Written as DNA, the CDR3 is TGTGCCAGCGGGCAGGGTAGCGATCAGCCCCAGCATTTT. Its protein is CASGQGSDQPQHF.

This clonotype was counted ten times or more. The size of this beta chain means little, since it is a stray read in a library made for alpha chains. The chain employs TRBV7-9 and TRBJ1-2; perhaps TRBD1 as D (6 bases). The V and J ends lost 5 bases and 8 bases respectively, with 21 bases between them. This CDR3 comprises 15 residues. The germline gives CDR1 SEHNR, CDR2 FQNEAQ (reference sequence). CDR3 bases: TGTGCCAGCAGCCCCCCCGGTGGGGGGGCTCAAGGCTACACCTTC. As protein: CASSPPGGGAQGYTF.

This clonotype was counted many times. Because this beta chain is a stray read in a library intended to capture alpha chains, its abundance should not be given much weight. This sequence joins TRBV13 and TRBJ1-2, with D uncertain. The V end lost 4 bases, the J end lost 4 bases, and 10 bases lay between the germline ends. CDR1 is PRHDT and CDR2 is FYEKMQ in the germline V gene (reference sequence). The CDR3 has 13 amino acids. CDR3 in amino acids: CASSSQAGYGYTF. The CDR3 DNA is TGTGCCAGCAGCTCCCAAGCAGGCTATGGCTACACCTTC.

There are many counts of this clonotype. This beta chain lies outside the target of a library built for alpha chains; its clone size means little. The chain employs TRBV5-1 and TRBJ2-5, with a possible D match to TRBD2 (6 bases). The CDR3 sequence is 14 residues long. CDR1 is SGHRS, CDR2 YFSETQ, per germline. V lost 4 bases, J lost 7 bases, and 17 bases lay in between. CDR3 in amino acids: CASSLRRGALTQYF. The CDR3, as DNA: TGCGCCAGCAGCCTGAGGAGGGGAGCCTTGACCCAGTACTTC.

Turning to this clonotype: Found in a library prepared for alpha chains, this beta chain is an off-target read, and its abundance has little meaning. This rearrangement joins TRBV5-4 to TRBJ1-2; perhaps TRBD1 as D (6 bases). The CDR3 is 13 amino acids. Germline loops: CDR1 SGHNT, CDR2 YYREEE (reference sequence). Trimming shortened V by 5 bases and J by 4 bases, and 12 bases separated the two germline ends. CDR3 DNA: TGTGCCAGCAGAACAGGGACCCTCTATGGCTACACCTTC. Its translation is CASRTGTLYGYTF.

The sample holds many counts of this clonotype. This beta chain is a stray sequence in a library constructed for alpha chains; its clone size is not meaningful. V is TRBV12-3 or TRBV12-4 and J is TRBJ2-5, with 8 bases that match TRBD1. The CDR3 runs 14 residues. Trimming cost V 8 bases and J 5 bases; bases outside gene matches: 10. CDR3: CASGVQDRVETQYF. CDR3 nucleotides: TGTGCCAGCGGGGTTCAGGACAGGGTGGAGACCCAGTACTTC.

Relative to its sample, this clonotype is large (0.1 to 1%). In a library made to pick up alpha chains, this beta chain is a stray read with a size that means little. The V gene is TRBV5-1, the J gene TRBJ1-1, with D hard to call. Germline loops: CDR1 SGHRS, CDR2 YFSETQ. This CDR3 is 14 amino acids long. Deletions cut 2 bases from V and 3 bases from J, with 11 bases between. The CDR3 DNA sequence: TGCGCCAGCAGCTTTGGATTGTCGGACACTGAAGCTTTCTTT. Amino acids: CASSFGLSDTEAFF.

This clonotype was seen many times. A library prepared for alpha chains yielded this beta chain as an off-target read; its size is of little meaning. The chain has TRBV29-1 and TRBJ1-4; 7 bases line up with TRBD1. Losses at the gene ends were 3 bases for V and 8 bases for J; bases not matched to a gene: 12. Looked up from germline, CDR1 is SQVTM and CDR2 is ANQGSEA. This CDR3 comprises 15 residues. This CDR3 is CSVEVLGGRGEKLFF. The CDR3 DNA sequence: TGCAGCGTTGAGGTTTTAGGGGGCCGAGGAGAAAAACTGTTTTTT. The variable domain in full, with the rest retrieved from reference TRBV29-1 and TRBJ1-4, is SAVISQKPSRDICQRGTSLTIQCQVDSQVTMMFWYRQQPGQSLTLIATANQGSEATYESGFVIDKFPISRPNLTFSTLTVSNMSPEDSSIYLCSVEVLGGRGEKLFFGSGTQLSVL.

Notes on this clonotype: With the library built for alpha chains, this beta chain is off target and its frequency is not meaningful. V and J are TRBV27 and TRBJ2-5; 11 positions agree with TRBD2. CDR3 length equals 16 residues. Germline V gene sequence: CDR1 MNHEY, CDR2 SMNVEV (reference sequence). The trim removed 3 bases at V and 6 bases at J, leaving 9 bases unmatched. The CDR3 is CASSLNSGRVRKTQYF. The CDR3 nucleotides read TGTGCCAGCAGTTTGAATAGCGGGAGGGTCCGGAAGACCCAGTACTTC.

This clonotype appeared many times. The library was built for alpha chains, so this beta chain is an off-target read and its size means little. This chain connects TRBV15 to TRBJ1-6, with 8 bases matching TRBD1. The CDR3 contains 18 residues. V gave up 0 bases and J gave up 13 bases; unmatched junction bases: 17. Germline CDR1 LNHNV, CDR2 YYDKDF (reference sequence). This chain's CDR3 is CATSREPFSAGGISPLHF. The CDR3 DNA sequence: TGTGCCACCAGCAGAGAACCCTTTTCGGCAGGGGGCATATCTCCCCTCCACTTT. Using reference TRBV15 and TRBJ1-6 for the parts outside the CDR3, the full variable domain is DAMVIQNPRYQVTQFGKPVTLSCSQTLNHNVMYWYQQKSSQAPKLLFHYYDKDFNNEADTPDNFQSRRPNTSFCFLDIRSPGLGDTAMYLCATSREPFSAGGISPLHFGNGTRLTVT.

This clonotype was recorded many times. For a library built for alpha chains, this beta chain is a stray read; little rests on its size. The rearrangement joins TRBV18 to TRBJ1-1; 9 nucleotides agree with TRBD1. This CDR3 has 14 amino acids. V lost 6 bases and J lost 5; bases outside the gene matches: 7. CDR1 KGHSH and CDR2 LQKENI come from the germline V gene. The CDR3, as DNA: TGTGCCAGCTCCCCCGGGACAGGGCGGACTGAAGCTTTCTTT. Translated: CASSPGTGRTEAFF.